Each of the 9 T cell receptor beta chains below was sequenced from the same sample in a study of CD8+CD57+ T cells in acquired aplastic anemia (dated by TCRdb to 2016 to 2019). Sequencing took place on an Illumina HiSeq 2000. Genomic DNA served as template for TCR beta VDJ combination and CDR3 sequence profiling. TCRdb reprocessed the public reads (quality trimming at Q25 with fastp, clone calling with MiXCR) and kept in-frame beta chains. Every distinct CDR3 protein forms one entry, paired with its most common genes and DNA. The sample yields about 81,000 distinct CDR3 sequences; roughly half were counted once. The ten largest account for about 66% of the sample. The specimen sequenced was sorted CD4+, CD8+, or CD8+CD57+ T cells (not recorded which) from PBMCs. The receptors here all came from a human donor in good health, serving as a control.

This clonotype was counted many times. The genes are TRBV10-2 and TRBJ1-2, with 7 bases lining up with TRBD1. The CDR3 runs 13 residues. CDR1 is WSHSY, CDR2 SAAADI, per germline. V gave up 6 bases and J gave up 8 bases; unmatched junction bases: 9. This CDR3 is CASRTGTDWGYTF. In nucleotides, the CDR3 is TGCGCCAGCAGAACCGGGACAGATTGGGGCTACACCTTC.

Only a few counts were recorded for this clonotype. The chain has TRBV11-2 and TRBJ1-4; 9 nucleotides line up with TRBD1. The CDR3 is 16 residues long. The germline V gene has CDR1 SGHAT and CDR2 FQNNGV. V lost 4 bases, J lost 6 bases, and 9 bases stayed unmatched. The CDR3 DNA reads as TGTGCCAGCAGCTCTGCCCTGGGACAGGGCGATGAAAAACTGTTTTTT. It specifies CASSSALGQGDEKLFF.

The J gene is TRBJ1-4, the V gene TRBV24-1; D is unclear. The V gene's germline CDR1 is KGHDR and CDR2 SFDVKD. The CDR3 runs to 15 residues. The CDR3 spells CAPRLRRKSLEKLFF. The DNA for the CDR3 is TGTGCACCAAGACTGAGACGGAAATCTCTGGAAAAACTGTTTTTT.

This clonotype was detected only once. The gene calls are TRBV7-9 and TRBJ2-7, with TRBD1 matching 10 bases. CDR3 length equals 15 residues. CDR1 SEHNR and CDR2 FQNEAQ come from the germline V gene (reference sequence). V was pared by 3 bases and J by 4 bases, with 6 bases of the junction left unmatched. Here the CDR3 reads CASSLVGTGVYEQYF. The CDR3 DNA is TGTGCCAGCAGCTTGGTTGGGACAGGGGTTTACGAGCAGTACTTC.

The CDR3, as DNA: TGTGCCAGCAGTGGGGGGGACCTCGGCGAGCAGTACTTC. Its protein product is CASSGGDLGEQYF. This chain links TRBV25-1 with TRBJ2-7; maybe TRBD2 (6 bases). Germline CDR1 reads MGHDK; CDR2 reads SYGVNS. The V gene lost 4 bases and the J gene lost 6 bases, with 13 bases spanning the gap. The CDR3 has 13 amino acids.

The chain couples TRBV20-1 to TRBJ2-1, with D perhaps matching TRBD1 or TRBD2 (6 bases each). Germline values: CDR1 DFQATT, CDR2 SNEGSKA (reference sequence). Trimming stripped 4 bases from V and 9 bases from J, with 19 bases between. The CDR3 is made up of 14 amino acids. CDR3 bases: TGCAGTGCTATGGGGGGCCCCGAAGGGCCTGAGCAGTTCTTC. Amino acids: CSAMGGPEGPEQFF.

The chain carries TRBV9 and TRBJ2-1, with 11 nucleotides matching TRBD2. The CDR3 sequence is 19 residues long. CDR1 is SGDLS and CDR2 is YYNGEE in the germline V gene. V trimming: 2 bases; J trimming: 8 bases; junction bases outside the gene matches: 18. As DNA, the CDR3 is TGTGCCAGCAGCGTTAGCGGGGGGGGCCTCCGCACCTCTACCTATGAGCAGTTCTTC. Its protein product is CASSVSGGGLRTSTYEQFF.

This clonotype has more than one count but fewer than ten. The V and J genes are TRBV19 and TRBJ2-7; 10 positions match TRBD1. Germline values: CDR1 LNHDA, CDR2 SQIVND (reference sequence). Germline trimming cut 3 bases from V and 2 bases from J; bases unmatched to any gene: 7. The CDR3 totals 16 residues. The CDR3 here is CASSIGAGTGAYEQYF. The CDR3 DNA follows: TGTGCCAGTAGTATTGGCGCCGGGACAGGGGCCTACGAGCAGTACTTC.

This clonotype was recorded at least ten times. The chain combines TRBV5-1 with TRBJ2-7; 7 bases agree with TRBD1. Trimming removed 3 bases from V and 4 bases from J; junction bases left unmatched: 10. The CDR3 runs to 15 residues. In germline, CDR1 is SGHRS, CDR2 YFSETQ. The CDR3 spells CASSSNQGQYYEQYF. The CDR3 region has the DNA TGCGCCAGCAGCTCAAATCAGGGACAGTATTACGAGCAGTACTTC.